The T cell receptor beta chain described here comes from a study of cytomegalovirus exposure and HLA in healthy donors. The study, taken as a whole, reports: In vitro checks showed that a few CMV-associated chains really do target CMV antigens. Cytomegalovirus-associated status was assigned to fewer than 200 TCR beta chains.

In this sample, this clone turned up once. Its antigen is not identified. Germline V gene sequence: CDR1 LNHDA, CDR2 SQIVND (reference sequence). The CDR3 consists of 14 residues. Between the trimmed V and J ends, which lost 6 bases and 0 bases, there was a span of 11 bases. Clones were sequenced by immunoSEQ multiplex PCR, and TCRdb holds only the in-frame ones, with some missing. The sample consists of approximately 280,000 clones, around 87% of them appearing once. Material for sequencing was PBMCs. This sequence joins TRBV19 and TRBJ1-1, with D tentatively TRBD1 (5 bases). This receptor was obtained from a woman younger than 35 in good health and CMV-seronegative. Written as DNA, the CDR3 is TGTGCCAGTAGGACAGAAGGCATGAACACTGAAGCTTTCTTT. Protein product: CASRTEGMNTEAFF. Combining the CDR3 with reference TRBV19 and TRBJ1-1 gives the whole variable domain DGGITQSPKYLFRKEGQNVTLSCEQNLNHDAMYWYRQDPGQGLRLIYYSQIVNDFQKGDIAEGYSVSREKKESFPLTVTSAQKNPTAFYLCASRTEGMNTEAFFGQGTRLTVV.